Following are 4 T cell receptor beta chains from one sample sequenced in a study of PD-L1 blockade in urothelial cancer (dated by TCRdb to 2016 to 2017). The protocol used for the library was the immunoSEQ multiplex PCR assay. What TCRdb holds here is the immuneACCESS table cut down to in-frame rearrangements. Part of the clones is not present; checked against another copy, under half of the missing clones reflect an unresolved V gene, and the others are unexplained. The sample table lists 45,000 to 60,000 clones, approximately 80% of them with a count of one. 5.8% of the sample lies in the top ten. The sequencing here drew on PBMCs, taken around atezolizumab (anti-PD-L1) treatment. All receptors come from a man between 40 and 49 years old with urothelial cancer.

This chain links TRBV18 with TRBJ2-4; 10 nucleotides align to TRBD1. Trimming took 3 bases from V and 12 from J; bases not matched to a gene: 11. Looked up from germline, CDR1 is KGHSH and CDR2 is LQKENI. CDR3 size: 15 residues. The DNA for the CDR3 is TGTGCCAGCTCACCGCAAACCGGACAGGGGGTGAATCAGTACTTC. Its translation is CASSPQTGQGVNQYF.

The chain employs TRBV5-4 and TRBJ2-2; 7 bases line up with TRBD1. V shed 4 bases and J 7 bases; nucleotides not matched to a gene: 13. The CDR3 extends over 16 amino acids. The germline gives CDR1 SGHNT, CDR2 YYREEE (reference sequence). CDR3 loop: CASSLFLASGGGELFF. The CDR3 DNA follows: TGTGCCAGCAGCCTATTCCTAGCTTCAGGGGGCGGGGAGCTGTTTTTT. Together with reference TRBV5-4 and TRBJ2-2, the CDR3 gives the full variable domain: ETGVTQSPTHLIKTRGQQVTLRCSSQSGHNTVSWYQQALGQGPQFIFQYYREEENGRGNFPPRFSGLQFPNYSSELNVNALELDDSALYLCASSLFLASGGGELFFGEGSRLTVL.

This rearrangement joins TRBV11-3 to TRBJ2-1, with D perhaps TRBD1 (5 bases). V was pared by 4 bases and J by 7 bases, with 11 bases between. CDR1 and CDR2 (germline): SGHNT, YENEEA. The CDR3 covers 13 residues. This CDR3 reads CASSSYRSNEQFF. The CDR3 DNA is TGTGCCAGCAGCTCCTACAGGTCTAATGAGCAGTTCTTC.

The gene calls are TRBV7-8 and TRBJ1-5, with D maybe TRBD1 (6 bases). The CDR3 extends over 15 amino acids. Germline V CDR1 and CDR2: SGHVS, FQNEAQ. Trimming took off 2 bases at V and 4 bases at J, with 12 bases between the two ends. The CDR3 sequence: CASSLTLDSNQPQHF. The CDR3 DNA is TGTGCCAGCAGCTTAACACTGGACAGTAATCAGCCCCAGCATTTT. The variable domain in full, with the rest retrieved from reference TRBV7-8 and TRBJ1-5, is GAGVSQSPRYKVAKRGQDVALRCDPISGHVSLFWYQQALGQGPEFLTYFQNEAQLDKSGLPSDRFFAERPEGSVSTLKIQRTQQEDSAVYLCASSLTLDSNQPQHFGDGTRLSIL.